These 22 T cell receptor beta chains were sequenced from one sample in a study of tumor-infiltrating lymphocytes in primary liver carcinoma. Co-extracted RNA and DNA came from about 19-30 mg of unsorted bulk tissue. From about 0.5 ug of total RNA, TCR beta-specific cDNA was reverse-transcribed using a constant-region primer. Library construction for TCR beta comprised three nested multiplex PCR rounds performed with slightly modified ARM-PCR. It was with TRBV1-TRBV30 forward primers and a C-beta reverse primer that the first two PCR rounds were run, at around 11 cycles each. Using its own MiXCR run on the multiplex PCR reads, TCRdb lists one record per CDR3 protein. The data show tens of thousands of distinct CDR3 sequences, with less than 75% seen just once and more than 30% held by the top ten. The sequenced material came from liver tumor tissue from sampling region 3. The sample's subset: tumor region T3, left-lateral pole. The receptors were gathered from a woman younger than 45 with primary liver carcinoma and hepatitis B virus infection.

This clonotype showed up just a few times. CDR3 bases: TGTGCCAGCGTCCGGGACAGTGGGGGGGGTCAGCCCCAGCATTTT. Translated, it gives CASVRDSGGGQPQHF. The V gene is TRBV12-3 or TRBV12-4, the J gene TRBJ1-5; TRBD1 aligns across 7 bases. CDR3 size: 15 residues. Trimming at V came to 8 bases and at J to 6 bases, leaving 13 bases not matched to a gene.

The J gene is TRBJ2-1, the V gene TRBV29-1; maybe TRBD2 (6 bases). This CDR3 has 16 amino acids. CDR1 and CDR2 from the germline V gene are SQVTM and ANQGSEA. V was shortened by 2 bases and J by 0 bases, with 14 bases between the two germline ends. DNA for the CDR3: TGCAGCGTTGAACGGGCTAGCGAGAGCTCCTACAATGAGCAGTTCTTC. Its translation is CSVERASESSYNEQFF.

As for this clonotype: A read error may account for a junction end that differs from germline. This sequence joins TRBV9 and TRBJ1-1; D not resolved. CDR1 and CDR2 (germline): SGDLS, YYNGEE. The length of the CDR3 is 14 residues. The CDR3 reads CACSVAHSGTGAFF. DNA for the CDR3: TGTGCCTGCAGCGTAGCCCACTCGGGCACTGGAGCTTTCTTT.

As to this clonotype: The junction does not match germline at one end; this may be a read error. The chain is built from TRBV5-6 and TRBJ1-5, with D unresolved. This CDR3 contains 14 residues. Germline V gene lookup returns CDR1 SGHDT and CDR2 YYEEEE. The chain's CDR3 is CACSLSGSHQPQHF. The CDR3, as DNA: TGTGCCTGCAGCTTGAGTGGGAGCCATCAGCCCCAGCATTTT.

Comments on this clonotype: The CDR3 does not close with the conserved phenylalanine or tryptophan, likely indicating a read error. The rearrangement uses TRBV11-2 and TRBJ2-1; D perhaps matches TRBD2 (5 bases). The CDR3 is made up of 14 amino acids. The germline V gene encodes CDR1 SGHAT and CDR2 FQNNGV. The V and J ends lost 1 base and 9 bases respectively, with 13 bases between them. CDR3 DNA: TGTGCCAGCAGCTTAGGGTCTAGCTGGGGTGAGCAGTTCTTA. Translated, it gives CASSLGSSWGEQFL.

For this clonotype: Lacking the conserved final phenylalanine or tryptophan, this CDR3 likely reflects a read error. CDR3 coding DNA: TGTGCCAGCATCTTGTATTGGGACAGCTACGAGCAGTACCTC. It codes for CASILYWDSYEQYL. The chain links TRBV5-5 to TRBJ2-7, with 7 bases matching TRBD1. The CDR3 contains 14 residues. Germline lookup yields CDR1 SGHKS and CDR2 YYEKEE (reference sequence).

This clonotype was counted only a few times. With a much larger clone just one base away, this may be a read error. The CDR3 DNA reads as TGTGCCAGCAGCTTTTTTTCGGACTTCACAGATACGCAGTATTTT. Translated: CASSFFSDFTDTQYF. The chain is built from TRBV7-9 and TRBJ2-3; D perhaps matches TRBD2 (5 bases). This CDR3 is built from 15 residues. The ends were cut back, 3 bases at V and 2 bases at J, with 12 bases in the middle. CDR1 and CDR2 (germline): SEHNR, FQNEAQ (reference sequence).

Remarks on this clonotype: A read error may produce the germline difference seen at one junction end. The chain combines TRBV11-2 with TRBJ2-3; 8 bases align to TRBD2. Germline V CDR1 and CDR2: SGHAT, FQNNGV. This CDR3 region has 15 residues. The CDR3 DNA follows: TGTGCCAGCAGTTCAGGAAGCGGGAGTGCAGATACACAGTATTTT. Protein product: CASSSGSGSADTQYF. Supplemented by reference TRBV11-2 and TRBJ2-3, the full variable domain reads EAGVAQSPRYKIIEKRQSVAFWCNPISGHATLYWYQQILGQGPKLLIQFQNNGVVDDSQLPKDRFSAERLKGVDSTLKIQPAKLEDSAVYLCASSSGSGSADTQYFGPGTRLTVL.

A note on this clonotype: One end of the junction varies from germline; a read error may be responsible. The chain joins TRBV28 to TRBJ2-4; D is possibly TRBD2 (7 bases). The V gene's germline CDR1 is MDHEN and CDR2 SYDVKM. The CDR3 has 14 residues. The CDR3 reads CASSMGGAKDIQYF. CDR3 DNA: TGTGCCAGCAGTATGGGGGGGGCCAAAGACATTCAGTACTTC.

This clonotype was detected once. This rearrangement joins TRBV29-1 to TRBJ2-1; D unresolved. There are 12 residues in the CDR3. CDR1 is SQVTM, CDR2 ANQGSEA, per germline. CDR3 loop: CGALRRYNEQFF. Here the CDR3 DNA reads TGCGGCGCCCTAAGGCGCTACAATGAGCAGTTCTTC.

Turning to this clonotype: Possible read error: a much larger clone is one base away. CDR3 sequence: CVSTLERSSEAFF. CDR3 nucleotide sequence: TGTGTCAGCACCTTAGAGAGGTCTTCCGAAGCTTTCTTT. J is TRBJ1-1 and V is TRBV11-2; D unresolved. Germline V CDR1 and CDR2: SGHAT, FQNNGV. This CDR3 spans 13 amino acids. Full variable domain (outside the CDR3, taken from reference TRBV11-2 and TRBJ1-1): EAGVAQSPRYKIIEKRQSVAFWCNPISGHATLYWYQQILGQGPKLLIQFQNNGVVDDSQLPKDRFSAERLKGVDSTLKIQPAKLEDSAVYLCVSTLERSSEAFFGQGTRLTVV.

Comment on this clonotype: The germline gene is not matched at one end of the junction; a read error may be the cause. The V gene is TRBV11-2, the J gene TRBJ2-2; no clear D gene. The CDR3 is made up of 16 amino acids. Germline V CDR1 and CDR2: SGHAT, FQNNGV. DNA for the CDR3: TGTGCCAGTAGCCTCGATCCCCAATTGAACACCCGGGAGCTGTTTTTT. Its translation: CASSLDPQLNTRELFF.

The gene calls are TRBV4-1 and TRBJ2-3, with D possibly TRBD1 on 6 matching bases. CDR3 size: 15 residues. Germline CDR1 MGHRA, CDR2 YSYEKL. V shed 5 bases and J shed 5 bases, with 17 bases lying between them. CDR3 coding DNA: TGCGCCAGCAGCAAACAACTGGGGGCTCAAGATACGCAGTATTTT. Residues: CASSKQLGAQDTQYF.

V is TRBV11-1 and J is TRBJ2-2; perhaps TRBD2 as D (5 bases). The CDR3 has 16 amino acids. Germline loops: CDR1 SGHAT, CDR2 FQDESV (reference sequence). Trimming shortened V by 1 base and J by 3 bases, and 12 bases separated the two germline ends. The CDR3 loop is CASSLVGVTDTGELFF. The CDR3 DNA is TGTGCCAGCAGCTTAGTGGGAGTTACGGACACCGGGGAGCTGTTTTTT.

This clonotype has just a few counts. V is TRBV4-1 and J is TRBJ2-7; 8 bases line up with TRBD2. Per germline, CDR1 MGHRA and CDR2 YSYEKL. This CDR3 is 14 amino acids long. V shed 0 bases and J 10 bases; nucleotides not matched to a gene: 8. CDR3 sequence: CASSQDLLAEDQYF. The CDR3 DNA reads TGCGCCAGCAGCCAAGATCTACTAGCGGAAGATCAGTACTTC.

For this clonotype: At one end, the junction sequence differs from germline, possibly due to a read error. The chain recombines TRBV6-5 with TRBJ1-2; 8 bases match TRBD1. Germline CDR1 reads MNHEY; CDR2 reads SVGAGI. The CDR3 sequence is 13 residues long. The CDR3 protein is CANSSDRVHGHAF. For the CDR3, the DNA is TGTGCCAACAGTTCGGACAGGGTTCACGGCCACGCCTTC.

Comment on this clonotype: Likely a read error: the CDR3 ends without its conserved phenylalanine or tryptophan. The chain employs TRBV28 and TRBJ2-7, with 9 bases that match TRBD2. Germline assignment: CDR1 MDHEN and CDR2 SYDVKM. The CDR3 covers 16 residues. Unmatched junction bases numbered 16, after V lost 8 bases and J lost 5 bases. The CDR3 reads CASGSPWLAGINEQYL. CDR3 DNA sequence: TGTGCCAGCGGTTCGCCTTGGCTAGCGGGAATCAACGAGCAGTACCTC.

This clonotype was counted at least ten times. It may be a read error: a sequence one base away is much more abundant. The chain recombines TRBV11-2 with TRBJ2-2; the match to TRBD1 covers 7 bases. Germline V gene lookup returns CDR1 SGHAT and CDR2 FQNNGV. V was clipped by 3 bases and J by 5 bases; unmatched bases: 6. The CDR3 runs to 15 residues. CDR3 sequence reads: CASSLASTGTGELFF. The CDR3 DNA sequence: TGTGCCAGCAGCTTGGCCTCGACAGGGACCGGGGAGCTGTTTTTT.

This chain joins TRBV11-2 and TRBJ2-5; D not resolved. The CDR3 spans 17 residues. V gave up 2 bases and J gave up 12 bases, with 28 bases separating them. The germline V gene has CDR1 SGHAT and CDR2 FQNNGV. CDR3 amino acids: CASSLFSAWGFQEAEYF. CDR3 DNA sequence: TGTGCCAGCAGCTTATTTTCAGCCTGGGGTTTCCAAGAGGCTGAGTACTTC.

The gene calls are TRBV4-3 and TRBJ2-2; TRBD2 matches 10 bases. The V segment lost 5 bases and the J segment 0 bases; nucleotides outside the gene matches: 12. Germline V gives CDR1 LGHNA, CDR2 YSLEER. The CDR3 spans 19 residues. The CDR3 DNA reads TGCGCCAGCAGCGTACTAGCGGGATGGCCCTGGTCGAACACCGGGGAGCTGTTTTTT. Translated, it gives CASSVLAGWPWSNTGELFF.

This clonotype is labeled as medium-sized. The V gene is TRBV6-6, the J gene TRBJ2-1; 8 nucleotides line up with TRBD2. J lost 5 bases, V lost 7 bases, and 19 bases had no gene match. The CDR3 covers 18 residues. Germline CDR1 MNHNY, CDR2 SVGAGI (reference sequence). CDR3 sequence reads: CASTSPRSWTSRDNEQFF. CDR3 bases: TGTGCCAGCACAAGCCCCAGATCCTGGACTAGCAGAGACAATGAGCAGTTCTTC.

As for this clonotype: At one end the junction does not follow the germline gene, possibly because of a read error. The gene calls are TRBV11-1 and TRBJ2-7; D gene ambiguous. CDR3 length: 14 amino acids. Germline V gene data show CDR1 as SGHAT and CDR2 as FQDESV (reference sequence). The CDR3 DNA reads TGTGCCAGCAGCCCTGGACGGCGATTCTATGAGCAGTGCTTC. The encoded protein is CASSPGRRFYEQCF.